The 11 T cell receptor beta chains below all came from one sample that was sequenced in a study of blood T cell repertoires in COVID-19. Assay used: immunoSEQ multiplex PCR; TCRdb lists only in-frame clones, some missing. The sample records roughly 200,000 clones, roughly 89% being singletons. Sequencing was done on a sample of peripheral blood. These receptors came from a man in his forties or fifties with acute or convalescent COVID-19.

This clone was recorded once. The chain links TRBV5-5 to TRBJ2-7; 7 positions agree with TRBD1. The CDR3 loop spans 15 amino acids. Germline CDR1 is SGHKS and CDR2 is YYEKEE (reference sequence). J was trimmed by 0 bases and V by 0 bases; bases with no gene match: 3. CDR3 DNA sequence: TGTGCCAGCAGCTTGGAGGGACAGACCTCCTACGAGCAGTACTTC. Encoded protein: CASSLEGQTSYEQYF. The variable domain in full, completed from reference TRBV5-5 and TRBJ2-7, reads DAGVTQSPTHLIKTRGQQVTLRCSPISGHKSVSWYQQVLGQGPQFIFQYYEKEERGRGNFPDRFSARQFPNYSSELNVNALLLGDSALYLCASSLEGQTSYEQYFGPGTRLTVT.

The chain employs TRBV2 and TRBJ2-7; 8 bases are shared with TRBD1. With 6 bases clipped from V and 0 bases from J, the junction kept 13 bases outside the gene matches. CDR1 is SNHLY, CDR2 FYNNEI, per germline. The CDR3 has 17 residues. CDR3: CASSQETQGAISYEQYF. CDR3 bases: TGTGCCAGCAGCCAGGAGACTCAGGGGGCAATCTCCTACGAGCAGTACTTC.

The chain has TRBV9 and TRBJ2-4, with 9 positions matching TRBD1. Trimming cost V 4 bases and J 7 bases; bases outside gene matches: 12. Germline V gene data show CDR1 as SGDLS and CDR2 as YYNGEE. The CDR3 spans 16 residues. In nucleotides, the CDR3 is TGTGCCAGCAGCCCCGGGACAGGGCAATTTGGGAACATTCAGTACTTC. Encoded protein: CASSPGTGQFGNIQYF.

This clone showed up just once. The chain uses TRBV5-1 and TRBJ2-2; TRBD2 agrees at 8 bases. With V trimmed by 5 bases and J by 1 base, 4 bases remained unmatched. This CDR3 spans 15 amino acids. From germline, CDR1 is SGHRS and CDR2 YFSETQ. The CDR3 sequence is CASRYSGENTGELFF. The DNA for the CDR3 is TGCGCCAGCAGATATAGCGGGGAGAACACCGGGGAGCTGTTTTTT.

This chain links TRBV28 with TRBJ2-1; D is possibly TRBD1 (6 bases). The CDR3 is made up of 14 amino acids. V was trimmed by 10 bases and J by 6 bases, leaving 19 bases between them. Germline lookup yields CDR1 MDHEN and CDR2 SYDVKM. The CDR3 here is CATQGQLGGNEQFF. The DNA for the CDR3 is TGTGCCACACAGGGACAATTAGGTGGCAATGAGCAGTTCTTC.

This clone was detected a few times. The chain carries TRBV7-2 and TRBJ2-5, with 8 bases that match TRBD2. Trimming removed 5 bases from V and 4 bases from J; junction bases left unmatched: 6. Germline CDR1 and CDR2: SGHTA and FQGNSA. This CDR3 has 14 residues. CDR3 DNA sequence: TGTGCCAGCAGCCCAGGGACTAGAGGAGAGACCCAGTACTTC. It is translated as CASSPGTRGETQYF. The whole variable domain, filled in from reference TRBV7-2 and TRBJ2-5, reads GAGVSQSPSNKVTEKGKDVELRCDPISGHTALYWYRQSLGQGLEFLIYFQGNSAPDKSGLPSDRFSAERTGGSVSTLTIQRTQQEDSAVYLCASSPGTRGETQYFGPGTRLLVL.

The CDR3 region is CASSWGQGGDGYTF. The CDR3 nucleotides read TGCGCCAGCAGCTGGGGACAGGGGGGTGATGGCTACACCTTC. The chain is built from TRBV5-1 and TRBJ1-2, with 11 bases lining up with TRBD1. Looked up from germline, CDR1 is SGHRS and CDR2 is YFSETQ. V lost 3 bases and J lost 6; bases outside the gene matches: 4. The CDR3 extends over 14 amino acids.

The gene calls are TRBV30 and TRBJ2-2; the D gene is possibly TRBD1 (8 bases). Germline-derived CDR1 and CDR2 are GTSNPN and SVGIG (reference sequence). V was trimmed by 7 bases and J by 7 bases, leaving 19 bases between them. CDR3 size: 14 residues. CDR3: CAFHRGGKGGELFF. Written as DNA, the CDR3 is TGTGCCTTCCACAGGGGGGGAAAGGGCGGGGAGCTGTTTTTT.

The chain has TRBV5-1 and TRBJ2-1; 9 bases match TRBD2. V lost 0 bases to trimming and J lost 5 bases; unmatched junction nucleotides: 6. The CDR3 totals 16 residues. Germline V CDR1 and CDR2: SGHRS, YFSETQ. This chain's CDR3 is CASSLVPGLANNEQFF. In DNA form, the CDR3 reads TGCGCCAGCAGCTTGGTTCCGGGACTAGCCAACAATGAGCAGTTCTTC.

The chain uses TRBV18 and TRBJ1-1; 7 bases are a match to TRBD1. J was trimmed by 6 bases and V by 4 bases; bases with no gene match: 5. The CDR3 is 13 amino acids. The germline V gene has CDR1 KGHSH and CDR2 LQKENI. The CDR3 DNA is TGTGCCAGCTCACGCAACAGGGGTTCTGAAGCTTTCTTT. Its translation is CASSRNRGSEAFF.

This rearrangement joins TRBV7-2 to TRBJ2-7, with TRBD1 matching over 8 bases. This CDR3 is 18 amino acids long. After removal of 2 bases from V and 0 bases from J, the junction contained 12 bases not matched to a gene. Germline V lookup: CDR1 SGHTA, CDR2 FQGNSA. DNA for the CDR3: TGTGCCAGCAGCTTATCCGGGACAGGAGTCTTAGGCTCCTACGAGCAGTACTTC. This encodes CASSLSGTGVLGSYEQYF.